A selection of T cell receptor beta chains follows, all from one sample in a study of regulatory T cells in long-lasting Graves disease. TCRdb ran MiXCR on the multiplex PCR reads and lists one entry per CDR3 protein. The sample shows 400,000 to 450,000 distinct CDR3 sequences, about 16% of them seen only once. The data were also submitted as part of a second study, on T cells in Graves' hyperthyroidism and ophthalmopathy.

Material: peripheral blood mononuclear cells (PBMCs), obtained at new diagnosis, from a patient treated with antithyroid drugs. The receptors shown here come from a woman aged 30 to 39 with Graves disease. The CDR3 runs from the conserved cysteine through the conserved F or W. A D gene is named only where the DNA matches it firmly. Clone size is given for some rows only: seen once, a few or many times, or a class if the clone is expanded.

clone_size,d_call,j_call,v_call,cdr3_aa,cdr3_nt
many,NA,TRBJ2-5,TRBV29-1,CSVDGVGGFRGQETQYF,TGCAGCGTTGATGGGGTAGGCGGATTTCGTGGCCAAGAGACCCAGTACTTC
NA,NA,TRBJ2-3,TRBV5-6,CASSFFQDTQYF,TGTGCCAGCAGCTTTTTCCAGGATACGCAGTATTTT
many,TRBD1,TRBJ2-7,TRBV2,CASTIGGLHSYEQYF,TGTGCCAGCACCATAGGGGGCCTACACTCCTACGAGCAGTACTTC
many,NA,TRBJ1-5,TRBV2,CASSLGQGLLGNQPQHF,TGTGCCAGCAGCTTGGGGCAGGGGCTTCTGGGCAATCAGCCCCAGCATTTT
many,NA,TRBJ2-7,TRBV6-5,CASSYSLQTYEQYF,TGTGCCAGCAGTTACTCGCTCCAAACCTACGAGCAGTACTTC
few,NA,TRBJ1-2,TRBV5-1,CASSLVRGEMDYGYTF,TGCGCCAGCAGCTTGGTGCGGGGGGAAATGGACTATGGCTACACCTTC
NA,NA,TRBJ2-1,TRBV7-8,CASSLEGVWEQFF,TGTGCCAGCAGCTTAGAGGGGGTGTGGGAGCAGTTCTTC
once,TRBD1,TRBJ2-7,TRBV29-1,CLNGDRAEQYF,TGCCTCAACGGGGACAGGGCCGAGCAGTACTTC
NA,NA,TRBJ1-5,TRBV19,CASNRAGIKFSPQHF,TGTGCCAGTAATAGGGCGGGCATCAAATTCAGCCCCCAGCATTTT
NA,NA,TRBJ2-7,TRBV4-1,CASSQQGVEQYF,TGCGCCAGCAGCCAACAGGGTGTCGAGCAGTACTTC
few,NA,TRBJ2-1,TRBV4-1,CASSQEEEQFF,TGCGCCAGCAGCCAAGAAGAAGAGCAGTTCTTC
few,NA,TRBJ1-2,TRBV3-1,CASSQDLHGYTF,TGTGCCAGCAGCCAAGACCTTCATGGCTACACCTTC
few,NA,TRBJ2-1,TRBV7-9,CASTPGGGFPPVF,TGTGCCAGCACCCCGGGGGGCGGGTTTCCTCCGGTCTTC
few,NA,TRBJ2-1,TRBV5-1,CASSPLGDPRDGQFF,TGCGCCAGCAGCCCGTTGGGGGACCCGAGGGATGGGCAGTTCTTC
many,TRBD2,TRBJ2-7,TRBV10-2,CASNRPAGGSYEQYF,TGCGCCAGCAATAGGCCAGCGGGAGGATCCTACGAGCAGTACTTC
NA,NA,TRBJ2-7,TRBV7-2,CASSLVPGSNEQYF,TGTGCCAGCAGCTTAGTTCCGGGATCCAACGAGCAGTACTTC
many,TRBD1,TRBJ1-5,TRBV20-1,CSAIRQGNQPQHF,TGCAGTGCTATAAGACAGGGTAATCAGCCCCAGCATTTT
many,NA,TRBJ1-2,TRBV30,CAWRVKGDGGYTF,TGTGCCTGGAGGGTAAAAGGGGACGGTGGCTACACCTTC
NA,NA,TRBJ2-1,TRBV12-3/TRBV12-4,CASSFRQGITYNEQFF,TGTGCCAGCAGTTTCAGGCAGGGTATTACCTACAATGAGCAGTTCTTC
NA,TRBD2,TRBJ2-5,TRBV6-1,CASSGLAGGPQTQYF,TGTGCCAGCAGCGGACTAGCGGGAGGGCCACAGACCCAGTACTTC
few,NA,TRBJ2-7,TRBV7-9,CASSTEIYEQYF,TGTGCCAGCAGCACGGAGATCTACGAGCAGTACTTC
many,NA,TRBJ2-1,TRBV7-9,CASSLKGGDYNEQFF,TGTGCCAGCAGCTTAAAAGGAGGCGACTACAATGAGCAGTTCTTC
many,NA,TRBJ2-1,TRBV12-3/TRBV12-4,CASSLRGTRDNEQFF,TGTGCCAGCAGTTTGAGGGGGACACGGGACAATGAGCAGTTCTTC
many,NA,TRBJ1-1,TRBV6-1,CASISGVSNTEAFF,TGTGCCAGCATTTCCGGCGTGTCGAACACTGAAGCTTTCTTT
many,NA,TRBJ2-2,TRBV30,CAWPDLAGGGELFF,TGTGCCTGGCCCGACCTCGCTGGAGGCGGGGAGCTGTTTTTT
NA,TRBD1,TRBJ1-1,TRBV28,CASRLYRDRGAAFF,TGTGCCAGCAGGTTATACCGGGACAGGGGGGCGGCTTTCTTT
many,NA,TRBJ2-1,TRBV12-3/TRBV12-4,CASSPANSYEQFF,TGTGCCAGCAGTCCCGCAAACTCGTATGAGCAGTTCTTC
many,NA,TRBJ2-1,TRBV3-1,CATQGGDSYNEQFF,TGTGCCACCCAGGGGGGAGACTCCTACAATGAGCAGTTCTTC
many,NA,TRBJ1-2,TRBV19,CASSIEWAAGQLSNYGYTF,TGTGCCAGTAGTATCGAATGGGCGGCGGGACAACTATCTAACTATGGCTACACCTTC
NA,NA,TRBJ2-2,TRBV13,CASSAGGELFF,TGTGCCAGCAGCGCGGGCGGGGAGCTGTTTTTT
few,NA,TRBJ1-5,TRBV19,CASNPRGGQPQHF,TGTGCCAGTAATCCCCGGGGTGGTCAGCCCCAGCATTTT
NA,TRBD1,TRBJ2-7,TRBV9,CASSANRDRGSYEQYF,TGTGCCAGCAGCGCCAACCGGGACAGGGGCTCCTACGAGCAGTACTTC
NA,TRBD1,TRBJ1-2,TRBV6-1,CASRGGQGPSYTF,TGTGCCAGCAGAGGTGGACAGGGCCCGAGCTACACCTTC
NA,TRBD2,TRBJ2-1,TRBV24-1,CATSDFPGREEFF,TGTGCCACCAGTGATTTCCCTGGACGGGAGGAGTTCTTC
NA,NA,TRBJ2-1,TRBV29-1,CSVEALGGEQFF,TGCAGCGTTGAAGCTTTAGGCGGGGAGCAGTTCTTC
few,NA,TRBJ2-7,TRBV12-3/TRBV12-4,CASSWGTSNYEQYF,TGTGCCAGCAGTTGGGGGACTTCGAACTACGAGCAGTACTTC
few,TRBD2,TRBJ2-7,TRBV7-2,CASRVSGRATSSYEQYF,TGTGCCAGCAGGGTTAGCGGGAGGGCCACGAGCTCCTACGAGCAGTACTTC
NA,TRBD1,TRBJ2-3,TRBV5-1,CASSPGTAADTQYF,TGCGCCAGCAGCCCCGGGACAGCCGCAGATACGCAGTATTTT
many,NA,TRBJ1-5,TRBV11-3,CASSGVVSVNQPQHF,TGTGCCAGCAGCGGGGTTGTCAGCGTAAATCAGCCCCAGCATTTT
NA,NA,TRBJ2-2,TRBV24-1,CATQTDNTGELFF,TGTGCCACCCAAACAGACAACACCGGGGAGCTGTTTTTT
many,NA,TRBJ2-5,TRBV24-1,CATSEATGYGQQETQYF,TGTGCCACCAGTGAAGCAACGGGTTACGGTCAGCAAGAGACCCAGTACTTC
many,NA,TRBJ2-1,TRBV11-2,CASSAGTEFGEQFF,TGTGCCAGCAGCGCGGGGACGGAGTTCGGTGAGCAGTTCTTC
many,NA,TRBJ1-1,TRBV4-1,CASSPRDGGANTEAFF,TGCGCCAGCAGCCCCCGGGACGGAGGGGCAAACACTGAAGCTTTCTTT